This entry lists 5 T cell receptor beta chains sequenced from one sample in a study of T cells in narcolepsy (dated by TCRdb to the late 2010s). The library was made by the immunoSEQ multiplex PCR assay. This is the immuneACCESS table as TCRdb keeps it, with only in-frame sequences that have V and J called. A part of the clones is gone; compared with another copy, unresolved V genes explain less than half, and the rest is unexplained. The sample table holds around 35,000 clones, of which more than 70% were seen once. More than 1% of the sample is held by the ten biggest clonotypes. The specimen was memory (CD45RA-) CD4+ T cells from blood. Taken with the paper, the label for cell subset or site translates to: memory T cells sorted ex vivo from peripheral blood. The origin of the receptors is a human donor in good health.

The rearrangement uses TRBV27 and TRBJ2-2, with 13 positions matching TRBD2. V lost 8 bases and J lost 5; bases outside the gene matches: 5. The CDR3 has 15 residues. Germline lookup yields CDR1 MNHEY and CDR2 SMNVEV (reference sequence). The CDR3 DNA reads as TGTGCCAGCGGCCGGACTAGCGGGGGAACCGGGGAGCTGTTTTTT. Its translation is CASGRTSGGTGELFF.

The chain couples TRBV5-1 to TRBJ2-5; 8 nucleotides line up with TRBD1. The CDR3 loop spans 13 amino acids. The V segment lost 4 bases and the J segment 4 bases; nucleotides outside the gene matches: 3. Germline V lookup: CDR1 SGHRS, CDR2 YFSETQ. CDR3 loop: CASSPDRAETQYF. The CDR3 nucleotides are TGCGCCAGCAGCCCGGACAGGGCAGAGACCCAGTACTTC.

This chain connects TRBV30 to TRBJ1-2; D gene uncertain. V was cut by 4 bases and J by 4 bases, with 13 bases left in between. CDR1 is GTSNPN, CDR2 SVGIG, per germline (reference sequence). CDR3 length equals 13 residues. The CDR3 region is CAWNGRGGYGYTF. CDR3 sequence (DNA): TGTGCCTGGAACGGACGGGGTGGCTATGGCTACACCTTC. The full variable domain, in which reference TRBV30 and TRBJ1-2 provide the parts outside the CDR3, is SQTIHQWPATLVQPVGSPLSLECTVEGTSNPNLYWYRQAAGRGLQLLFYSVGIGQISSEVPQNLSASRPQDRQFILSSKKLLLSDSGFYLCAWNGRGGYGYTFGSGTRLTVV.

This chain joins TRBV11-3 and TRBJ2-3; 7 bases align to TRBD1. J was trimmed by 1 base and V by 1 base; bases with no gene match: 2. The CDR3 contains 15 residues. In germline, CDR1 is SGHNT, CDR2 YENEEA. The CDR3 spells CASSLAGQGTDTQYF. CDR3 coding DNA: TGTGCCAGCAGCTTAGCAGGACAGGGCACAGATACGCAGTATTTT.

This sequence joins TRBV10-3 and TRBJ2-2, with 10 bases that match TRBD2. V shed 8 bases, J shed 3 bases, and the junction held 6 bases outside the gene matches. The CDR3 sequence is 15 residues long. The germline V gene encodes CDR1 ENHRY and CDR2 SYGVKD. This chain's CDR3 is CAIGGTSVDTGELFF. CDR3 DNA: TGTGCCATCGGCGGGACTAGCGTGGACACCGGGGAGCTGTTTTTT.